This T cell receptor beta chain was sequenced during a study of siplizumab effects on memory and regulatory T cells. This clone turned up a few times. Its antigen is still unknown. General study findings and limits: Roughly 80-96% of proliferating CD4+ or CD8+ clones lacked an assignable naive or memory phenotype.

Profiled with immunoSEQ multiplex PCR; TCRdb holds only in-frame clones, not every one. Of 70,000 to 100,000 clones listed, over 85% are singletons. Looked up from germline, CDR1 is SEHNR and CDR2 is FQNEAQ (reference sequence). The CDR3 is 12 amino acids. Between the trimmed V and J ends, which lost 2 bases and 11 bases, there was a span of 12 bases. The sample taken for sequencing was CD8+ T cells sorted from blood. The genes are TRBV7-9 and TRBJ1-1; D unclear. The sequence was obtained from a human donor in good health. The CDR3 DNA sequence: TGTGCCAGCAGCTTAATCGACTCGGAGGCTTTCTTT. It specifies CASSLIDSEAFF.